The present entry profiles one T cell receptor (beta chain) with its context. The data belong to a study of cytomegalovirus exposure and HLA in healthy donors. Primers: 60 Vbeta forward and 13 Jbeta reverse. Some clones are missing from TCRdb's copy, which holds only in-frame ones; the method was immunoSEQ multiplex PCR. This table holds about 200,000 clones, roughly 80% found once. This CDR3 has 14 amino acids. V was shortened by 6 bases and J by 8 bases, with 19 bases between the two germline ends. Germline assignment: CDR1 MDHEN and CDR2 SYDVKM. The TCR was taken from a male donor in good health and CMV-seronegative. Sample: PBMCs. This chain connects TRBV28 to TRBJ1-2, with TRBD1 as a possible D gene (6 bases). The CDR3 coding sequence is TGTGCCAGCAGCACAAACCGGGGGGCGGGCGGCTACACCTTC. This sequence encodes CASSTNRGAGGYTF.